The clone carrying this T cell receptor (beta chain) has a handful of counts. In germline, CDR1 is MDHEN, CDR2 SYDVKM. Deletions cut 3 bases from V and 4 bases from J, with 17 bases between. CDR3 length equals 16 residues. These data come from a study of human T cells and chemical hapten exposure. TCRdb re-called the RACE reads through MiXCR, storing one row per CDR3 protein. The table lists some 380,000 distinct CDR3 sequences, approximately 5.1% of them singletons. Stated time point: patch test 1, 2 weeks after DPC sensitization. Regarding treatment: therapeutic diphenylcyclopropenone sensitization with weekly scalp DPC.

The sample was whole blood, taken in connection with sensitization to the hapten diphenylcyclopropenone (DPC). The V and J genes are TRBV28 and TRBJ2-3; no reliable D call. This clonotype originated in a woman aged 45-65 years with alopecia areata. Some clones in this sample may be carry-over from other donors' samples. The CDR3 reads CASSFPTVLNPDTQYF. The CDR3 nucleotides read TGTGCCAGCAGTTTCCCGACTGTATTGAACCCAGATACGCAGTATTTT.